Each of the 14 T cell receptor beta chains below was sequenced from the same sample in a study of T cells in Graves' hyperthyroidism and ophthalmopathy. TCR beta CDR3 regions were amplified from RNA transcripts. RT-PCR in the first round (using the HTBI primer set) targeted the TCR CDR3. TCRdb used MiXCR to reprocess the multiplex PCR reads, holding one entry per CDR3 protein. The data hold hundreds of thousands of distinct CDR3 sequences, with 16% observed a single time. Source material: blood. The receptors shown here come from a woman aged 18-29 years with Graves' hyperthyroidism.

In this sample, this clonotype turned up a few times. The genes are TRBV29-1 and TRBJ2-7, with D possibly TRBD1 on 5 matching bases. V lost 1 base and J 1 base, leaving 17 bases between the germline ends. The CDR3 runs 16 residues. Germline-derived CDR1 and CDR2 are SQVTM and ANQGSEA. The CDR3: CSVEVGGAGRSYEQYF. The DNA for the CDR3 is TGCAGCGTTGAAGTGGGTGGGGCAGGACGATCCTACGAGCAGTACTTC.

Only a few counts were recorded for this clonotype. This rearrangement joins TRBV12-3 or TRBV12-4 to TRBJ1-5; possible D gene TRBD1, 6 bases. The CDR3 totals 14 residues. V was cut by 6 bases and J by 5 bases, with 14 bases left in between. The DNA for the CDR3 is TGTGCCAGCAGCCGACAGGCTTTTTATCAGCCCCAGCATTTT. This translates into CASSRQAFYQPQHF.

The chain links TRBV24-1 to TRBJ2-3, with D hard to call. The CDR3 has 13 amino acids. V lost 4 bases and J 0 bases, leaving 4 bases between the germline ends. CDR1 is KGHDR, CDR2 SFDVKD, per germline. CDR3 amino acids: CATSDPSTDTQYF. The DNA of the CDR3 is TGTGCCACCAGTGACCCAAGCACAGATACGCAGTATTTT.

This clonotype was picked up many times. V gene TRBV20-1 combines with J gene TRBJ1-1, with 7 bases fitting TRBD1. Germline V gene sequence: CDR1 DFQATT, CDR2 SNEGSKA (reference sequence). The CDR3 length is 15 residues. The V gene end was trimmed by 0 bases and the J gene end by 5 bases; junction bases not matched to a gene: 9. CDR3 sequence reads: CSARDEAGGETEAFF. CDR3 bases: TGCAGTGCTAGAGATGAGGCAGGGGGGGAGACTGAAGCTTTCTTT.

This clonotype was picked up a small number of times. The chain uses TRBV19 and TRBJ2-5; TRBD2 is a possible D gene (6 bases). The CDR3 has 16 amino acids. In germline, CDR1 is LNHDA, CDR2 SQIVND (reference sequence). Trimming stripped 1 base from V and 2 bases from J, with 14 bases between. For the CDR3, the DNA is TGTGCCAGTAGTATAGCGGGACTCCCGTTGCAAGAGACCCAGTACTTC. It codes for CASSIAGLPLQETQYF.

This clonotype was picked up many times. The rearrangement joins TRBV6-1 to TRBJ2-6; D call uncertain. Trimming left V 5 bases short and J 2 bases short, with 19 bases between. The germline gives CDR1 MNHNS, CDR2 SASEGT. The CDR3 is 18 residues long. The CDR3: CASSYSGLSSTGANVLTF. Here the CDR3 DNA reads TGTGCCAGCAGTTATTCCGGGCTATCAAGTACTGGGGCCAACGTCCTGACTTTC.

The chain links TRBV7-2 to TRBJ2-3; 13 nucleotides align to TRBD2. Germline assignment: CDR1 SGHTA and CDR2 FQGNSA. This CDR3 has 15 amino acids. V lost 3 bases and J lost 8; bases outside the gene matches: 5. CDR3 region: CASSLRLAGGGTQYF. The CDR3 DNA is TGTGCCAGCAGCTTGAGACTAGCGGGGGGCGGTACGCAGTATTTT.

This clonotype was seen at least ten times. V gene TRBV9 combines with J gene TRBJ2-1, with 8 bases that match TRBD1. From germline, CDR1 is SGDLS and CDR2 YYNGEE. J gave up 3 bases and V 0 bases, and 5 bases lay outside the gene matches. This CDR3 has 16 amino acids. The CDR3 protein is CASSVAEGTGYNEQFF. The CDR3 DNA reads TGTGCCAGCAGCGTAGCTGAGGGGACAGGCTACAATGAGCAGTTCTTC.

As for this clonotype: A much larger clone lies one base from this, so it may be a read error. The gene calls are TRBV6-2 or TRBV6-3 and TRBJ2-1; 7 bases map to TRBD2. Gene TRBJ2-7 matches the end of the DNA better, so the J call may be wrong. The CDR3 length is 16 residues. Germline V lookup: CDR1 MNHEY, CDR2 SVGEGT. CDR3 sequence (DNA): TGTGCCAGCAGTTACAGAGTAGCGGGCTCCTACAATGAGCAGTACTTC. Translation: CASSYRVAGSYNEQYF.

The gene calls are TRBV24-1 and TRBJ1-1; 10 bases align to TRBD1. Looked up from germline, CDR1 is KGHDR and CDR2 is SFDVKD. Trimming cost V 9 bases and J 2 bases; bases outside gene matches: 11. The CDR3 loop spans 16 amino acids. In DNA, the CDR3 is TGTGCCACCCGGGGAGGACAGGGGGGACTTAACACTGAAGCTTTCTTT. Its protein product is CATRGGQGGLNTEAFF.

In this sample, this clonotype turned up many times. The rearrangement joins TRBV6-1 to TRBJ2-1; no clear D gene. Trimming took 1 base from V and 6 from J, leaving 7 bases between them. This CDR3 contains 13 residues. Germline CDR1 reads MNHNS; CDR2 reads SASEGT. The CDR3 DNA reads as TGTGCCAGCAGTGAAGGTCGGGTCAATGAGCAGTTCTTC. Its translation is CASSEGRVNEQFF.

The sample holds a few counts of this clonotype. The chain joins TRBV15 to TRBJ1-3; unclear D gene. V was shortened by 0 bases and J by 0 bases, with 9 bases between the two germline ends. This CDR3 is 16 amino acids long. Germline loops: CDR1 LNHNV, CDR2 YYDKDF (reference sequence). CDR3 in DNA: TGTGCCACCAGCAGAGATGCAGTTAGCTCTGGAAACACCATATATTTT. This translates into CATSRDAVSSGNTIYF.

This clonotype has at least ten counts. The gene calls are TRBV20-1 and TRBJ2-1; D gene uncertain. CDR3 length: 12 residues. With 6 bases removed from V and 9 bases from J, the gap between germline ends came to 15 bases. From germline, CDR1 is DFQATT and CDR2 SNEGSKA (reference sequence). Here the CDR3 reads CSAPSVVSEQFF. The CDR3 nucleotides read TGCAGTGCCCCCTCGGTCGTCAGTGAGCAGTTCTTC.

This clonotype has a count of ten or more. The chain recombines TRBV24-1 with TRBJ1-1; D gene unclear. The CDR3 spans 12 residues. Per germline, CDR1 KGHDR and CDR2 SFDVKD. Trimming pared 4 bases from V and 4 bases from J, leaving 6 bases between. The CDR3 DNA reads as TGTGCCACCAGTGACCAAAGCACTGAAGCTTTCTTT. Translation gives CATSDQSTEAFF.